The clone carrying this T cell receptor (beta chain) has a count of ten or more. Its cognate antigen is unknown. This record belongs to a study of shared clonotypes between healthy human individuals. Using immunoSEQ multiplex PCR, the repertoire was profiled, and TCRdb retains in-frame clones only, with some absent. Of nearly 2 million clones listed, about 95% were seen once; the top ten hold 1% to 1.5%. Naive CD8 cells were CD45RO-negative, positively selected for CCR7, excluding terminally differentiated effector memory CD45RA+ cells. All donors were Caucasian adults living in Nashville, Tennessee. Germline loops: CDR1 LGHNA, CDR2 YNFKEQ. The J segment lost 0 bases and the V segment lost 2 bases, leaving 3 bases of the junction unmatched. The CDR3 consists of 16 residues. Study-level results: Only blood samples were collected, and tissue repertoires likely differ. On the whole, naive subsets had larger estimated richness than memory subsets had.

The chain links TRBV4-2 to TRBJ2-7, with 11 bases that match TRBD1. This clonotype was obtained from a man aged 18 to 29 in good health. Sequenced input: naive CD8+ T cells sorted from blood. The DNA of the CDR3 is TGTGCCAGCAGCCAACGGACAGGGGGCGCCTCCTACGAGCAGTACTTC. It codes for CASSQRTGGASYEQYF.